Each of the 7 T cell receptor beta chains below was sequenced from the same sample in a study of cytomegalovirus exposure and HLA in healthy donors. Primers included in the PCR were 60 Vbeta and 13 Jbeta primers. Libraries were prepared by immunoSEQ multiplex PCR; TCRdb keeps only in-frame clonotypes and omits some of them. Of about 150,000 clones in the sample, 82% were seen once. The material sequenced was PBMCs. The receptors were gathered from a woman aged 50 to 60 in good health and CMV-seropositive.

This rearrangement joins TRBV6-6 to TRBJ2-7; the match to TRBD2 covers 7 bases. V gave up 7 bases and J gave up 12 bases; unmatched junction bases: 12. Germline V lookup: CDR1 MNHNY, CDR2 SVGAGI (reference sequence). There are 12 residues in the CDR3. The CDR3 bases are TGTGCCAGCACCTCCCGGGGGGTCGACCGGTACTTC. Amino acids: CASTSRGVDRYF.

This sequence joins TRBV19 and TRBJ1-2; tentatively, D is TRBD1 (5 bases). The V end was cut by 7 bases, the J end by 4 bases, with 13 bases between. In germline, CDR1 is LNHDA, CDR2 SQIVND (reference sequence). The CDR3 is 13 amino acids. The CDR3 region is CASNPGLLYGYTF. CDR3 DNA sequence: TGTGCCAGTAACCCAGGGTTGCTCTATGGCTACACCTTC.

The chain combines TRBV7-8 with TRBJ1-5, with D maybe TRBD1 (5 bases). The V gene lost 0 bases and the J gene lost 5 bases, with 5 bases spanning the gap. The V gene's germline CDR1 is SGHVS and CDR2 FQNEAQ. CDR3 size: 13 residues. The CDR3 sequence: CASSLAGDQPQHF. DNA of the CDR3: TGTGCCAGCAGCTTAGCAGGGGATCAGCCCCAGCATTTT.

This clone occurred a few times. The chain employs TRBV19 and TRBJ2-5; a possible D gene is TRBD1 (6 bases). The DNA end lines up better with TRBJ2-7; the J call may be wrong. CDR1 and CDR2 from the germline V gene are LNHDA and SQIVND (reference sequence). The CDR3 runs to 14 residues. CDR3 DNA sequence: TGTGCCAGTAGTATGGGCAGGGGATCCTACGAGCAGTACTTC. Amino acid sequence: CASSMGRGSYEQYF.

The CDR3, as DNA: TGTGCCAGCAGCAACGAAGCGGGGGGCCCGTACAATGAGCAGTTCTTC. As protein: CASSNEAGGPYNEQFF. This chain joins TRBV13 and TRBJ2-1, with 9 positions matching TRBD2. Trimming took 5 bases from V and 4 from J; bases not matched to a gene: 9. In germline, CDR1 is PRHDT, CDR2 FYEKMQ (reference sequence). The CDR3 loop spans 16 amino acids. The variable domain in full, with the rest retrieved from reference TRBV13 and TRBJ2-1, is AAGVIQSPRHLIKEKRETATLKCYPIPRHDTVYWYQQGPGQDPQFLISFYEKMQSDKGSIPDRFSAQQFSDYHSELNMSSLELGDSALYFCASSNEAGGPYNEQFFGPGTRLTVL.

V is TRBV5-5 and J is TRBJ2-7, with D unclear. Germline V CDR1 and CDR2: SGHKS, YYEKEE (reference sequence). This CDR3 is 17 amino acids long. Trimming removed 3 bases at V and 0 bases at J, with 19 bases between. As DNA, the CDR3 is TGTGCCAGCAGCTATTATTCGAATTCGCGGAGCTCCTACGAGCAGTACTTC. It yields the protein CASSYYSNSRSSYEQYF.

The chain combines TRBV7-9 with TRBJ2-3; D gene ambiguous. CDR1 and CDR2 from the germline V gene are SEHNR and FQNEAQ (reference sequence). Trimming cost V 8 bases and J 0 bases, with 9 bases left between them. This CDR3 is built from 13 residues. DNA of the CDR3: TGTGCCAGCTATCGAGATAGCACAGATACGCAGTATTTT. Translation: CASYRDSTDTQYF.